This T cell receptor beta chain was recorded in a study of blood T cell repertoires in COVID-19. The wider study: COVID-19 samples collected from the United States, Italy and Spain covered acute and convalescent phases. PBMCs, B-cell-depleted T cells, or T cells were the source of the cDNA or gDNA that made up the material.

In this sample, this clone turned up once. The CDR3 loop spans 18 amino acids. After removal of 1 base from V and 4 bases from J, the junction contained 15 bases not matched to a gene. CDR1 is SGHVS and CDR2 is FNYEAQ in the germline V gene. Original methodology: Nucleated cell number was recorded as an estimate derived from reference gene primer amplification. Assay used: immunoSEQ multiplex PCR; TCRdb lists only in-frame clones, some missing. V and J calls and clone size are those listed in that table; D and trimming were worked out from the DNA. This sample yields more than 200,000 clones, of which around four fifths are seen a single time; 8.2% belongs to the top ten.

The specimen sequenced was peripheral blood. This rearrangement joins TRBV7-6 to TRBJ1-1, with 7 nucleotides matching TRBD1. The source is a woman in her forties or fifties with acute or convalescent COVID-19. The CDR3 protein is CASSLETYSTGAGTEAFF. The CDR3 nucleotides are TGTGCCAGCAGCTTAGAGACATACTCTACAGGGGCCGGCACTGAAGCTTTCTTT.